The clone carrying this T cell receptor (beta chain) has a handful of counts. The antigen is not known. Assembly of TCR beta libraries relied on iRepertoire HTBI primers together with Arm-PCR of CDR3 regions. TCRdb processed the multiplex PCR reads anew with MiXCR; each CDR3 protein has one entry. The repertoire includes about 400,000 distinct CDR3 sequences, less than 25% of them detected once, and less than 25% sits in the top ten. The time point denotes: persistent/refractory GD, antithyroid drugs over 5 years with positive TRAb. Generation of the TCR library employed RNA extracted from PBMCs. The patients were enrolled through endocrinology in Xi'an, China. This sample stems from a study of regulatory T cells in long-lasting Graves disease. Regarding the study as a whole: The work looked only at peripheral blood and did not look at thyroid tissue. The study found persistent patients shared more public clonotypes (roughly 3,000) than new patients (approximately 970).

Sequences were derived from peripheral blood mononuclear cells (PBMCs), sampled when the disease was refractory, from a patient treated with antithyroid drugs. The sequence was obtained from a female donor with Graves disease.

CDR3: CASSHGTSGINEQFF. The CDR3 DNA reads TGTGCCAGCAGCCATGGGACTAGCGGGATAAATGAGCAGTTCTTC. The chain is built from TRBV7-3 and TRBJ2-1, with 13 bases matching TRBD2. Germline CDR1 is SGHTA and CDR2 is FQGTGA. There are 15 residues in the CDR3. V gave up 5 bases and J gave up 7 bases; unmatched junction bases: 5.